These 20 T cell receptor beta chains originate from one sample sequenced in a study of T-cell memory formation after mild COVID-19. TCRdb re-analysed the 5' RACE reads in MiXCR, keeping a single row per CDR3 protein. The profile shows approximately 490,000 distinct CDR3 sequences, approximately 20% of them singletons. The specimen was PBMCs or a T cell subset sorted from them (not recorded which). These receptors were obtained from an adult woman who had mild COVID-19 (a few samples of this study predate the infection). Cell type and time point are not known.

V is TRBV20-1 and J is TRBJ1-5; 7 nucleotides align to TRBD1. Germline CDR1 reads DFQATT; CDR2 reads SNEGSKA (reference sequence). The V segment lost 3 bases and the J segment 2 bases; nucleotides outside the gene matches: 4. This CDR3 has 14 amino acids. In nucleotides, the CDR3 is TGCAGTGCTAGGGGACAGCTGGGCAATCAGCCCCAGCATTTT. It codes for CSARGQLGNQPQHF.

The chain uses TRBV12-3 or TRBV12-4 and TRBJ2-1, with 12 bases identical to TRBD2. Unmatched junction bases numbered 9, after V lost 4 bases and J lost 5 bases. The CDR3 sequence is 17 residues long. The CDR3 sequence: CASSSLPTSGGNNEQFF. In DNA, the CDR3 is TGTGCCAGCAGTTCGCTCCCGACTAGCGGGGGCAACAATGAGCAGTTCTTC.

In this sample, this clonotype turned up a few times. The chain is built from TRBV7-9 and TRBJ2-1; 8 positions match TRBD1. V was pared by 5 bases and J by 7 bases, with 10 bases of the junction left unmatched. CDR1 is SEHNR and CDR2 is FQNEAQ in the germline V gene (reference sequence). The CDR3 spans 15 residues. The CDR3 DNA reads TGTGCCAGCAGCCTCAAGCAGGGGGCACGGAATGAGCAGTTCTTC. It is translated as CASSLKQGARNEQFF. Supplemented by reference TRBV7-9 and TRBJ2-1, the full variable domain reads DTGVSQNPRHKITKRGQNVTFRCDPISEHNRLYWYRQTLGQGPEFLTYFQNEAQLEKSRLLSDRFSAERPKGSFSTLEIQRTEQGDSAMYLCASSLKQGARNEQFFGPGTRLTVL.

CDR3 DNA sequence: TGTGCCACTTCCCCAGGCGGGGAGCAGTTCTTC. This sequence encodes CATSPGGEQFF. The genes are TRBV6-5 and TRBJ2-1, with D maybe TRBD2 (5 bases). V shed 10 bases and J shed 10 bases, with 14 bases lying between them. Per the germline V gene, CDR1 is MNHEY and CDR2 is SVGAGI. The CDR3 loop spans 11 amino acids.

The chain combines TRBV7-6 with TRBJ1-1; 9 bases map to TRBD1. The CDR3 length is 16 residues. Trimming removed 1 base from V and 0 bases from J; junction bases left unmatched: 3. The germline V gene has CDR1 SGHVS and CDR2 FNYEAQ. The chain's CDR3 is CASSLVGTGMNTEAFF. The CDR3 DNA reads TGTGCCAGCAGCTTAGTCGGGACAGGGATGAACACTGAAGCTTTCTTT.

A few counts support this clonotype. The rearrangement joins TRBV5-1 to TRBJ2-1; TRBD2 aligns across 13 bases. Trimming cost V 0 bases and J 6 bases; bases outside gene matches: 9. The CDR3 has 18 residues. CDR1 SGHRS and CDR2 YFSETQ come from the germline V gene. The CDR3 DNA is TGCGCCAGCAGCTTGGGACTAGCGGGGGGACTAATCTTCAATGAGCAGTTCTTC. Its protein is CASSLGLAGGLIFNEQFF. The full variable domain, in which reference TRBV5-1 and TRBJ2-1 provide the parts outside the CDR3, is KAGVTQTPRYLIKTRGQQVTLSCSPISGHRSVSWYQQTPGQGLQFLFEYFSETQRNKGNFPGRFSGRQFSNSRSEMNVSTLELGDSALYLCASSLGLAGGLIFNEQFFGPGTRLTVL.

The chain uses TRBV6-5 and TRBJ1-1; D gene ambiguous. Looked up from germline, CDR1 is MNHEY and CDR2 is SVGAGI. The CDR3 runs 13 residues. Trimming pared 6 bases from V and 0 bases from J, leaving 8 bases between. Written as DNA, the CDR3 is TGTGCCAGCAGACCTACAGTGAACACTGAAGCTTTCTTT. This gives the protein CASRPTVNTEAFF.

This clonotype was detected a few times. The rearrangement joins TRBV15 to TRBJ2-7, with a tentative D call TRBD2 (6 bases). Germline CDR1 LNHNV, CDR2 YYDKDF (reference sequence). The CDR3 has 15 residues. V was shortened by 0 bases and J by 0 bases, with 9 bases between the two germline ends. The CDR3 protein is CATSREGLPSYEQYF. The CDR3 coding sequence is TGTGCCACCAGCAGAGAGGGACTCCCCTCCTACGAGCAGTACTTC.

This clonotype was counted a few times. V usage is TRBV15 and J usage is TRBJ2-1; D could derive from TRBD1 or TRBD2 (5 bases each). Trimming took off 3 bases at V and 5 bases at J, with 11 bases between the two ends. The CDR3 is 14 amino acids. Germline loops: CDR1 LNHNV, CDR2 YYDKDF (reference sequence). The CDR3 here is CATSRAGTDNEQFF. Written as DNA, the CDR3 is TGTGCCACCAGCAGGGCTGGGACCGACAATGAGCAGTTCTTC.

The chain couples TRBV30 to TRBJ1-1, with TRBD1 matching 9 bases. CDR1 is GTSNPN, CDR2 SVGIG, per germline (reference sequence). The length of the CDR3 is 16 residues. With V trimmed by 4 bases and J by 5 bases, 14 bases remained unmatched. The CDR3 sequence is CAWIPPFGTGRTEAFF. The CDR3 DNA follows: TGTGCCTGGATCCCCCCGTTTGGGACAGGGAGAACTGAAGCTTTCTTT.

This clonotype came up a few times. The rearrangement links TRBV4-1 to TRBJ1-5; TRBD1 matches 8 bases. The CDR3 runs 15 residues. V trimming: 3 bases; J trimming: 6 bases; junction bases outside the gene matches: 7. Germline assignment: CDR1 MGHRA and CDR2 YSYEKL. CDR3 in DNA: TGCGCCAGCAGCCACCCAGGGGGCCTGACTCAGCCCCAGCATTTT. Protein: CASSHPGGLTQPQHF.

V is TRBV7-8 and J is TRBJ1-5; D unresolved. Germline CDR1 SGHVS, CDR2 FQNEAQ. The CDR3 extends over 15 amino acids. Trimming removed 0 bases from V and 0 bases from J, with 6 bases in between. The CDR3 sequence is CASSLAADSNQPQHF. CDR3 coding DNA: TGTGCCAGCAGCTTAGCGGCAGATAGCAATCAGCCCCAGCATTTT.

This chain joins TRBV11-2 and TRBJ1-2; TRBD1 matches at 7 bases. This CDR3 has 15 residues. Germline values: CDR1 SGHAT, CDR2 FQNNGV. The V gene end was trimmed by 5 bases and the J gene end by 8 bases; junction bases not matched to a gene: 14. The CDR3 region is CASSLGQARYGGYTF. The CDR3 DNA reads as TGTGCCAGCAGCCTCGGACAGGCACGCTATGGAGGCTACACCTTC.

The chain is built from TRBV15 and TRBJ1-1; D remains ambiguous. Trimming pared 9 bases from V and 1 base from J, leaving 9 bases between. This CDR3 has 12 amino acids. Germline V gene lookup returns CDR1 LNHNV and CDR2 YYDKDF (reference sequence). The CDR3 loop is CATAFGNTEAFF. The CDR3 region has the DNA TGTGCCACAGCCTTTGGGAACACTGAAGCTTTCTTT.

The chain joins TRBV4-1 to TRBJ2-3; D is unclear. The CDR3 contains 14 residues. CDR1 is MGHRA and CDR2 is YSYEKL in the germline V gene. Trimming took 1 base from V and 1 from J, leaving 6 bases between them. CDR3 in DNA: TGCGCCAGCAGCCAAGCAATTGGCACAGATACGCAGTATTTT. Translating it yields CASSQAIGTDTQYF.

This chain links TRBV6-5 with TRBJ2-1, with D hard to call. Trimming left V 7 bases short and J 7 bases short, with 8 bases between. The CDR3 sequence is 11 residues long. CDR1 and CDR2 (germline): MNHEY, SVGAGI. The CDR3 coding sequence is TGTGCCAGCAAGTTGAGGAATGAGCAGTTCTTC. It translates to CASKLRNEQFF.

The J gene is TRBJ1-5, the V gene TRBV19; 8 bases agree with TRBD1. The junction had 4 bases not matched to a gene; V was cut back by 3 bases and J by 3 bases. CDR1 is LNHDA, CDR2 SQIVND, per germline (reference sequence). The CDR3 has 15 residues. CDR3 region: CASSIVDRVNQPQHF. The CDR3 DNA reads as TGTGCCAGTAGTATTGTGGACAGGGTCAATCAGCCCCAGCATTTT.

This clonotype was seen more than once but under ten times. The rearrangement joins TRBV3-1 to TRBJ2-1; 8 bases fit TRBD2. There are 20 residues in the CDR3. J gave up 0 bases and V 0 bases, and 13 bases lay outside the gene matches. Germline assignment: CDR1 LGHDT and CDR2 YNNKEL (reference sequence). CDR3 sequence: CASSQDTGGLMMSSYNEQFF. In nucleotides, the CDR3 is TGTGCCAGCAGCCAAGATACGGGAGGGCTGATGATGAGCTCCTACAATGAGCAGTTCTTC.

V usage is TRBV28 and J usage is TRBJ1-1, with D possibly being TRBD1 (5 bases). This CDR3 contains 14 residues. Germline V gene lookup returns CDR1 MDHEN and CDR2 SYDVKM. Trimming removed 8 bases at V and 0 bases at J, with 13 bases between. The CDR3 sequence: CASLGGLMNTEAFF. CDR3 DNA: TGTGCCAGCCTCGGGGGACTCATGAACACTGAAGCTTTCTTT. Variable domain in full (rest from reference TRBV28 and TRBJ1-1): DVKVTQSSRYLVKRTGEKVFLECVQDMDHENMFWYRQDPGLGLRLIYFSYDVKMKEKGDIPEGYSVSREKKERFSLILESASTNQTSMYLCASLGGLMNTEAFFGQGTRLTVV.

This clonotype has only a few counts. The chain carries TRBV7-2 and TRBJ2-3, with D unresolved. The ends were cut back, 1 base at V and 0 bases at J, with 8 bases in the middle. Germline CDR1 SGHTA, CDR2 FQGNSA. This CDR3 has 15 amino acids. CDR3 sequence: CASSLVQRSTDTQYF. DNA of the CDR3: TGTGCCAGCAGCTTAGTACAGAGGAGCACAGATACGCAGTATTTT.